The 7 T cell receptor beta chains presented below share a single source sample, sequenced in a study of T cell changes during pregnancy in multiple sclerosis (dated by TCRdb to between 2017 and 2020). Libraries were constructed by the immunoSEQ multiplex PCR assay. As stored in TCRdb, this immuneACCESS dataset retains in-frame rearrangements with V and J assigned. A fraction of the clones does not appear; measured against another copy, unresolved V genes explain less than half of the discrepancy, and the remainder lacks a known reason. This sample holds approximately 38,000 clones; 80% to 95% were observed only once. The ten most abundant clones make up 5% to 6% of the sample. Specimen: CD8+ T cells from peripheral blood mononuclear cells, collected in the third trimester of pregnancy. These receptors were collected from a female donor with multiple sclerosis, enrolled in a pregnancy study.

This chain uses TRBV19 with TRBJ2-7; 9 bases are a match to TRBD2. Germline V gene data show CDR1 as LNHDA and CDR2 as SQIVND (reference sequence). The CDR3 spans 15 residues. The ends lost 1 base at V and 6 bases at J; junction bases unmatched: 7. The CDR3 region has the DNA TGTGCCAGTAGTATAGTAGGGCTAGCGGGACGCGAGCAGTACTTC. It translates to CASSIVGLAGREQYF. Looking up the rest from reference TRBV19 and TRBJ2-7 gives the full variable domain: DGGITQSPKYLFRKEGQNVTLSCEQNLNHDAMYWYRQDPGQGLRLIYYSQIVNDFQKGDIAEGYSVSREKKESFPLTVTSAQKNPTAFYLCASSIVGLAGREQYFGPGTRLTVT.

The rearrangement joins TRBV19 to TRBJ2-3, with 7 bases identical to TRBD1. Germline V gene sequence: CDR1 LNHDA, CDR2 SQIVND (reference sequence). V shed 3 bases and J 3 bases; nucleotides not matched to a gene: 9. There are 16 residues in the CDR3. DNA for the CDR3: TGTGCCAGTAGTATTAATCCTGACAGGGTGACAGATACGCAGTATTTT. It is translated as CASSINPDRVTDTQYF.

The chain recombines TRBV5-1 with TRBJ2-1; 7 bases map to TRBD2. The germline gives CDR1 SGHRS, CDR2 YFSETQ. The junction had 10 bases not matched to a gene; V was cut back by 4 bases and J by 9 bases. There are 14 residues in the CDR3. The CDR3 sequence: CASSTAGDSLEQFF. The CDR3 DNA is TGCGCCAGCAGCACGGCGGGAGATAGTCTTGAGCAGTTCTTC.

The chain employs TRBV15 and TRBJ2-1; D possibly corresponds to TRBD2 (5 bases). CDR3 length: 13 residues. Germline V gene lookup returns CDR1 LNHNV and CDR2 YYDKDF (reference sequence). The V gene lost 0 bases and the J gene lost 15 bases, with 15 bases spanning the gap. The CDR3 DNA reads as TGTGCCACCAGCAGAGATTCAGCGGCCCCTTGGTTCTTC. As protein: CATSRDSAAPWFF.

The rearrangement joins TRBV11-2 to TRBJ2-3; 9 bases agree with TRBD1. The CDR3 spans 16 residues. The germline CDR1 and CDR2 sequences are SGHAT and FQNNGV. J gave up 2 bases and V 2 bases, and 5 bases lay outside the gene matches. CDR3 DNA sequence: TGTGCCAGCAGCTTACCCCGGGACAGGGTCACAGATACGCAGTATTTT. As protein: CASSLPRDRVTDTQYF.

The chain employs TRBV5-6 and TRBJ2-5, with D perhaps TRBD2 (6 bases). CDR1 and CDR2 from the germline V gene are SGHDT and YYEEEE. The CDR3 has 14 residues. Trimming stripped 0 bases from V and 4 bases from J, with 10 bases between. CDR3 loop: CASSLEDYGETQYF. In DNA form, the CDR3 reads TGTGCCAGCAGCTTGGAGGACTATGGAGAGACCCAGTACTTC.

This clone was counted once. This sequence joins TRBV4-1 and TRBJ1-4, with 7 bases aligning to TRBD1. Germline loops: CDR1 MGHRA, CDR2 YSYEKL. The V segment lost 4 bases and the J segment 4 bases; nucleotides outside the gene matches: 6. CDR3 size: 15 residues. The CDR3 DNA reads TGCGCCAGCAGCCCCTCCGACAGGGATAATGAAAAACTGTTTTTT. Residues: CASSPSDRDNEKLFF.